One and the same sample provided the 16 T cell receptor beta chains below, sequenced in a study of long-term antiretroviral therapy in people with HIV (dated 2022 in TCRdb). Sequencing of the TRB variable region was done with the immunoSEQ hsTCRB v3.0 assay at survey level resolution. The clones in this table, taken by TCRdb from immuneACCESS, are in-frame only. Not every clone is retained; where verified, under half of the shortfall comes from an unresolved V gene, and the cause of the rest is unknown. This sample lists under 30,000 clones; almost 95% were detected once. 2.7% of the sample goes to the ten largest clones. Sequencing was performed on unsorted PBMCs, taken about 7.4 years after starting antiretroviral therapy. All receptors derive from a man aged 45 to 65 with HIV.

J is TRBJ2-5 and V is TRBV6-6; D possibly matches TRBD1 or TRBD2 (5 bases each). The V gene lost 0 bases and the J gene lost 5 bases, with 10 bases spanning the gap. The germline gives CDR1 MNHNY, CDR2 SVGAGI (reference sequence). The CDR3 is 14 residues long. The chain's CDR3 is CASSYSSGLETQYF. The CDR3 DNA reads TGTGCCAGCAGTTACTCCTCGGGGCTGGAGACCCAGTACTTC.

This sequence joins TRBV19 and TRBJ1-1, with a weak D call TRBD1 (6 bases). Trimming pared 7 bases from V and 1 base from J, leaving 16 bases between. CDR3 length equals 15 residues. Per germline, CDR1 LNHDA and CDR2 SQIVND (reference sequence). CDR3 nucleotides: TGTGCCAGTACCCCACTGGGGGGCTGGAACACTGAAGCTTTCTTT. It is translated as CASTPLGGWNTEAFF.

The chain employs TRBV4-3 and TRBJ2-1; no clear D gene. Germline V lookup: CDR1 LGHNA, CDR2 YSLEER. This CDR3 is 15 amino acids long. Trimming left V 0 bases short and J 3 bases short, with 9 bases between. The chain's CDR3 is CASSQDSALYNEQFF. CDR3 DNA sequence: TGCGCCAGCAGCCAAGACAGTGCACTCTACAATGAGCAGTTCTTC.

The chain couples TRBV28 to TRBJ2-7, with 7 positions matching TRBD1. The germline V gene encodes CDR1 MDHEN and CDR2 SYDVKM. This CDR3 spans 12 amino acids. V shed 6 bases and J 4 bases; nucleotides not matched to a gene: 3. The CDR3 spells CASSQQGYEQYF. In DNA, the CDR3 is TGTGCCAGCAGCCAACAGGGGTACGAGCAGTACTTC.

The gene calls are TRBV18 and TRBJ2-2; maybe TRBD1 (6 bases). CDR3 length equals 16 residues. V lost 6 bases, J lost 4 bases, and 18 bases lay in between. Germline values: CDR1 KGHSH, CDR2 LQKENI. The CDR3 nucleotides read TGTGCCAGCTCCCTGTACAGGGATCCAGGCACCGGGGAGCTGTTTTTT. This codes for CASSLYRDPGTGELFF.

V usage is TRBV11-2 and J usage is TRBJ1-3, with 8 bases matching TRBD1. From germline, CDR1 is SGHAT and CDR2 FQNNGV. Losses at the gene ends were 4 bases for V and 0 bases for J; bases not matched to a gene: 11. The CDR3 covers 18 residues. The CDR3: CASSSPSDRGNSGNTIYF. CDR3 nucleotides: TGTGCCAGCAGCTCACCCTCAGACAGGGGCAACTCTGGAAACACCATATATTTT.

The chain combines TRBV29-1 with TRBJ2-7; 8 bases are shared with TRBD1. CDR1 is SQVTM, CDR2 ANQGSEA, per germline. The CDR3 spans 13 residues. V was pared by 4 bases and J by 0 bases, with 2 bases of the junction left unmatched. The CDR3, as DNA: TGCAGCGTTGGGGGACAGGCCTCCTACGAGCAGTACTTC. Translating it yields CSVGGQASYEQYF.

The chain couples TRBV6-5 to TRBJ2-3; D call uncertain. The germline V gene has CDR1 MNHEY and CDR2 SVGAGI. This CDR3 has 16 amino acids. Trimming pared 0 bases from V and 0 bases from J, leaving 10 bases between. The CDR3 loop is CASSYSAGSSTDTQYF. CDR3 DNA: TGTGCCAGCAGTTACTCCGCAGGAAGTAGCACAGATACGCAGTATTTT.

The chain couples TRBV2 to TRBJ2-3; 9 bases agree with TRBD1. Trimming at V came to 5 bases and at J to 4 bases, leaving 4 bases not matched to a gene. Germline assignment: CDR1 SNHLY and CDR2 FYNNEI. This CDR3 comprises 14 residues. The CDR3 protein is CASSLQGAADTQYF. DNA for the CDR3: TGTGCCAGCAGTCTACAGGGGGCGGCAGATACGCAGTATTTT.

This rearrangement joins TRBV6-5 to TRBJ1-3; D uncertain. V was pared by 1 base and J by 1 base, with 5 bases between. The length of the CDR3 is 14 residues. Germline V CDR1 and CDR2: MNHEY, SVGAGI. The CDR3 region has the DNA TGTGCCAGCAGTTACTTGGAATCTGGAAACACCATATATTTT. Translating it yields CASSYLESGNTIYF.

The gene calls are TRBV7-9 and TRBJ2-3; TRBD2 is a possible D gene (6 bases). CDR1 and CDR2 (germline): SEHNR, FQNEAQ (reference sequence). The V end was cut by 1 base, the J end by 2 bases, with 7 bases between. The CDR3 length is 14 residues. The chain's CDR3 is CASSLGGDTDTQYF. Written as DNA, the CDR3 is TGTGCCAGCAGCTTAGGCGGGGACACAGATACGCAGTATTTT.

The V call is TRBV11-2, the J call TRBJ2-7; D unresolved. This CDR3 region has 16 residues. Per the germline V gene, CDR1 is SGHAT and CDR2 is FQNNGV. V was pared by 0 bases and J by 3 bases, with 15 bases between. This CDR3 is CASSLEDGSIDYEQYF. In nucleotides, the CDR3 is TGTGCCAGCAGCTTAGAAGACGGGTCCATTGACTACGAGCAGTACTTC.

This chain links TRBV5-1 with TRBJ2-2; D gene uncertain. The V gene's germline CDR1 is SGHRS and CDR2 YFSETQ. The CDR3 consists of 13 residues. V was trimmed by 4 bases and J by 6 bases, leaving 10 bases between them. CDR3 nucleotide sequence: TGCGCCAGCAGCGCCACTCCGGCCGGGGAGCTGTTTTTT. Protein: CASSATPAGELFF. The full variable domain, its missing parts supplied by reference TRBV5-1 and TRBJ2-2, is KAGVTQTPRYLIKTRGQQVTLSCSPISGHRSVSWYQQTPGQGLQFLFEYFSETQRNKGNFPGRFSGRQFSNSRSEMNVSTLELGDSALYLCASSATPAGELFFGEGSRLTVL.

This chain uses TRBV5-1 with TRBJ2-3; possibly TRBD2 for D (6 bases). CDR1 is SGHRS and CDR2 is YFSETQ in the germline V gene. The CDR3 has 15 residues. Between the trimmed V and J ends, which lost 1 base and 3 bases, there was a span of 12 bases. The CDR3 loop reads CASSLTLARTDTQYF. The DNA of the CDR3 is TGCGCCAGCAGCTTGACCCTAGCGAGAACAGATACGCAGTATTTT.

V and J are TRBV2 and TRBJ2-2; no clear D. The CDR3 loop spans 14 amino acids. Deletions cut 2 bases from V and 0 bases from J, with 4 bases between. The germline CDR1 and CDR2 sequences are SNHLY and FYNNEI. CDR3 residues: CASSEFPNTGELFF. The CDR3 nucleotides read TGTGCCAGCAGTGAATTCCCGAACACCGGGGAGCTGTTTTTT.

The V call is TRBV6-1, the J call TRBJ1-5; D is perhaps TRBD1 (5 bases). This CDR3 has 15 residues. V gave up 0 bases and J gave up 3 bases, with 9 bases separating them. Germline values: CDR1 MNHNS, CDR2 SASEGT. CDR3 in amino acids: CASSEADSPNQPQHF. The CDR3 DNA follows: TGTGCCAGCAGTGAAGCAGACAGCCCCAATCAGCCCCAGCATTTT.